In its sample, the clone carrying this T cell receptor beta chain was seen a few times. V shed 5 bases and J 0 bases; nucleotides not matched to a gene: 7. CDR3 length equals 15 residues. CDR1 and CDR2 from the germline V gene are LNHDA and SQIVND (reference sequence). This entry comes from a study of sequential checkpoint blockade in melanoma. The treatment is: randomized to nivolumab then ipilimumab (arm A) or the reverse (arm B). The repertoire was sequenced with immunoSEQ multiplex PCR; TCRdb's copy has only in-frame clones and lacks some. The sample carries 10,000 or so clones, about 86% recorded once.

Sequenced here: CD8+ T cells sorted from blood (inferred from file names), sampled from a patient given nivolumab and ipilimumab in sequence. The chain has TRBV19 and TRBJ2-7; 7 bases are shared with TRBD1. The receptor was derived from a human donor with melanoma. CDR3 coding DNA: TGTGCCAGTAGTGTAACAGGGGCCCGCTCCTACGAGCAGTACTTC. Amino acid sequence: CASSVTGARSYEQYF.